This T cell receptor (beta chain) was recovered during a study of cytomegalovirus exposure and HLA in healthy donors. Germline CDR1 MNHNY, CDR2 SVGAGI (reference sequence). Trimming shortened V by 0 bases and J by 2 bases, and 14 bases separated the two germline ends. The CDR3 runs 16 residues. Study observations and caveats: Investigators reported some 150 TCR beta chains as tied to cytomegalovirus.

Measured with immunoSEQ multiplex PCR; TCRdb has only the in-frame clones, and not every one. The sample shows roughly 300,000 clones, 87% of them seen only once. To note about this clone: Its antigen remains unidentified.

The sequenced sample was PBMCs. This TCR was recovered from a woman younger than 45 in good health and CMV-seropositive. The V call is TRBV6-6, the J call TRBJ2-7; maybe TRBD1 (6 bases). This chain's CDR3 is CASSYSIMGQAYEQYF. The CDR3 bases are TGTGCCAGCAGTTACTCGATCATGGGACAAGCCTACGAGCAGTACTTC.